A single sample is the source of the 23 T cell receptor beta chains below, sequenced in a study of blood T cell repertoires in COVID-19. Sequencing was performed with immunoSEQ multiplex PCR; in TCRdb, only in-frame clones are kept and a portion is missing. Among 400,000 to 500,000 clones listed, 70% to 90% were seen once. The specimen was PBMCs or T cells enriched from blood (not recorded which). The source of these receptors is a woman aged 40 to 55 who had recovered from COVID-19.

Here the CDR3 reads CSARDSRPEAFF. CDR3 nucleotide sequence: TGCAGCGCCCGGGACAGCCGCCCTGAAGCTTTCTTT. The chain carries TRBV29-1 and TRBJ1-1; TRBD1 matches at 7 bases. Germline V gene lookup returns CDR1 SQVTM and CDR2 ANQGSEA. This CDR3 has 12 residues. V gave up 7 bases and J gave up 6 bases; unmatched junction bases: 8.

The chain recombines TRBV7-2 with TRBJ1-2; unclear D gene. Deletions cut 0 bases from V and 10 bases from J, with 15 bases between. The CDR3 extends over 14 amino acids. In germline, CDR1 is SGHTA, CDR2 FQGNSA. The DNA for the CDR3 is TGTGCCAGCAGCTTAGCTCCCCGAGGTCTTGTCTACACCTTC. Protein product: CASSLAPRGLVYTF.

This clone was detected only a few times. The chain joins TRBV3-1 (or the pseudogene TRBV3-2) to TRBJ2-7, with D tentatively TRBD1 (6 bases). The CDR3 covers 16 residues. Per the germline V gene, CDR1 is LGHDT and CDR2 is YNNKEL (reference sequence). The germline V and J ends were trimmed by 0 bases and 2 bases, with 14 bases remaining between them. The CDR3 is CASSQDNPGTTYEQYF. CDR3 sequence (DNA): TGTGCCAGCAGCCAAGATAACCCCGGGACAACCTACGAGCAGTACTTC.

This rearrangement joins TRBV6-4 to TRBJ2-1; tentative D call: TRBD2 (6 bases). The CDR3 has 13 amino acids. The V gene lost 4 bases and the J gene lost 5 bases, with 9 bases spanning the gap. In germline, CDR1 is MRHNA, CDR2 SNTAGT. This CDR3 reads CASSAQRDNEQFF. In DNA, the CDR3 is TGTGCCAGCAGTGCCCAGCGGGACAATGAGCAGTTCTTC.

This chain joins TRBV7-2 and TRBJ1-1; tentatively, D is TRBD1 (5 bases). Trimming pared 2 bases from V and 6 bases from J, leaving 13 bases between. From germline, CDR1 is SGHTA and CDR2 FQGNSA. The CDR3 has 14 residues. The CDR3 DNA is TGTGCCAGCAGCTTAATGGGCCAGGGTTCTGAAGCTTTCTTT. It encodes CASSLMGQGSEAFF.

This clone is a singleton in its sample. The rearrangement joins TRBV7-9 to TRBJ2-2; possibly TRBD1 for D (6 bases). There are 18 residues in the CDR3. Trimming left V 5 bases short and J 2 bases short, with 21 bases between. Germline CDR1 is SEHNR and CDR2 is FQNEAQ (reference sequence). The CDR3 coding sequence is TGTGCCAGCAGCGCTCAACAGGGCGCTAGCTTAAACACCGGGGAGCTGTTTTTT. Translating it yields CASSAQQGASLNTGELFF. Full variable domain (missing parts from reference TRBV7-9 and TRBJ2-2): DTGVSQNPRHKITKRGQNVTFRCDPISEHNRLYWYRQTLGQGPEFLTYFQNEAQLEKSRLLSDRFSAERPKGSFSTLEIQRTEQGDSAMYLCASSAQQGASLNTGELFFGEGSRLTVL.

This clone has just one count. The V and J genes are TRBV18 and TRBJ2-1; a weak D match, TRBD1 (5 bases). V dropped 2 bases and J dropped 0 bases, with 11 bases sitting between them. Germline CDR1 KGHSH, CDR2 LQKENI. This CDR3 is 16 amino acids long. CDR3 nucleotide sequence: TGTGCCAGCTCACCAAGGAGTAGGGGCTCCTACAATGAGCAGTTCTTC. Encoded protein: CASSPRSRGSYNEQFF.

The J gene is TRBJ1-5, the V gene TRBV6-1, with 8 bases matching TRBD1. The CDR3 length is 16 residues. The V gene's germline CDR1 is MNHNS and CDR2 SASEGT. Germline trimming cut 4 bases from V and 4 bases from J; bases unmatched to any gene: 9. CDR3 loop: CASSAWTGFGNQPQHF. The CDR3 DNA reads TGTGCCAGCAGTGCGTGGACAGGGTTTGGAAATCAGCCCCAGCATTTT.

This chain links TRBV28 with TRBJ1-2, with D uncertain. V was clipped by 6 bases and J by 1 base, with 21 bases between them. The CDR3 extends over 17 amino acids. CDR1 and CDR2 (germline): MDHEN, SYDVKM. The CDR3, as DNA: TGTGCCAGCAGCCGACCGTCGACACCTCCTTTTAACTATGGCTACACCTTC. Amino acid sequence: CASSRPSTPPFNYGYTF.

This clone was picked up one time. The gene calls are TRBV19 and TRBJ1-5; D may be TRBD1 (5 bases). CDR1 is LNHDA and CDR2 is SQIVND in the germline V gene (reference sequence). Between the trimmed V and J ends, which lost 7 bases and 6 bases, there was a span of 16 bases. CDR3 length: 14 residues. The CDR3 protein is CASNYDRGGQPQHF. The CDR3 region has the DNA TGTGCCAGTAATTATGATAGGGGAGGTCAGCCCCAGCATTTT.

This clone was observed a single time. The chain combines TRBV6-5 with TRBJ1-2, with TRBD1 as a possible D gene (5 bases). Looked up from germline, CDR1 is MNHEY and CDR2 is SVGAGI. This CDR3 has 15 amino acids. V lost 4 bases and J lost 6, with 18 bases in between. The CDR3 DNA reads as TGTGCCAGCAGTTTCAACGGGTGGGGGGGAGATGGCTACACCTTC. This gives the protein CASSFNGWGGDGYTF.

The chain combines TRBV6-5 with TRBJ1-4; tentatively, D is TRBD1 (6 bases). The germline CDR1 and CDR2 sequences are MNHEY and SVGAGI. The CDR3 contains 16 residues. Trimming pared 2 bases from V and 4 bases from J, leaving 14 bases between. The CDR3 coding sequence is TGTGCCAGCAGTTACGGACGGTCACAGGGTAATGAAAAACTGTTTTTT. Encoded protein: CASSYGRSQGNEKLFF.

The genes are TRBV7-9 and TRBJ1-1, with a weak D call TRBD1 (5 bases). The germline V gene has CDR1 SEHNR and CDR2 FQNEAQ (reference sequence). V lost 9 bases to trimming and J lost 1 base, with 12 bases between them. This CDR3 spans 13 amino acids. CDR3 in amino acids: CASQKQENTEAFF. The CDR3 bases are TGTGCCAGTCAAAAACAGGAGAACACTGAAGCTTTCTTT.

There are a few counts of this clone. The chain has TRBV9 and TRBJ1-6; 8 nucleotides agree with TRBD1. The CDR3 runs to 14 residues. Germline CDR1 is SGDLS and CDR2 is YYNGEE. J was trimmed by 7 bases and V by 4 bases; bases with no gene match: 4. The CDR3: CASSPGQGNSPLHF. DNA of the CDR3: TGTGCCAGCAGCCCCGGACAGGGAAATTCACCCCTCCACTTT.

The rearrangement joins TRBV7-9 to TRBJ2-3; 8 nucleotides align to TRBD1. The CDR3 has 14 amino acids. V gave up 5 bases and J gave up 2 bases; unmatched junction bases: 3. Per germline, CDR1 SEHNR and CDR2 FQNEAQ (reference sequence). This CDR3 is CASSPDRDTDTQYF. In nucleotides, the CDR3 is TGTGCCAGCAGCCCGGACAGGGACACAGATACGCAGTATTTT.

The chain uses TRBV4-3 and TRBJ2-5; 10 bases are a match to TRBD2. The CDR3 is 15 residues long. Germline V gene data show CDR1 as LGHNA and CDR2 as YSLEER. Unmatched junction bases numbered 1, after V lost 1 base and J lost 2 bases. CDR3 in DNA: TGCGCCAGCAGCCAAGGGACTAGCGGACAAGAGACCCAGTACTTC. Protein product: CASSQGTSGQETQYF.

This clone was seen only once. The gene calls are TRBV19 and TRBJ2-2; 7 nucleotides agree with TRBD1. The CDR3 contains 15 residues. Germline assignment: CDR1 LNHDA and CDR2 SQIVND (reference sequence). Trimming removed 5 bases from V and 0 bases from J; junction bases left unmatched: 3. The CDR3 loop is CASSVGQANTGELFF. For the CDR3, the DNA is TGTGCCAGTAGTGTCGGACAGGCGAACACCGGGGAGCTGTTTTTT.

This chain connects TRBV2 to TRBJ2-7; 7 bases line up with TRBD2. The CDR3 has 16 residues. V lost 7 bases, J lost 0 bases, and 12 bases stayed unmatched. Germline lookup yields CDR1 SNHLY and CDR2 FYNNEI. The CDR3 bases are TGTGCCAGCAATTACATGGGGGGGGTGAGCTCCTACGAGCAGTACTTC. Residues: CASNYMGGVSSYEQYF.

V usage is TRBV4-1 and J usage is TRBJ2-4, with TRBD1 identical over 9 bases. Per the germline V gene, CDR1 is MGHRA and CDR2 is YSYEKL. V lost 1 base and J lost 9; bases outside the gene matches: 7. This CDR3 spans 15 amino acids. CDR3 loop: CASSQVGTGSIIQYF. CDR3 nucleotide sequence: TGCGCCAGCAGCCAAGTAGGGACAGGGTCTATCATTCAGTACTTC.

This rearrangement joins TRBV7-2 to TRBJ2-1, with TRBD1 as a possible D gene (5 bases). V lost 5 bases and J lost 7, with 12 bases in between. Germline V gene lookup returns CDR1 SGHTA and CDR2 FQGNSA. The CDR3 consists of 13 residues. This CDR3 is CASSPFKGNEQFF. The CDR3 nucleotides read TGTGCCAGCAGCCCCTTTAAGGGGAATGAGCAGTTCTTC.

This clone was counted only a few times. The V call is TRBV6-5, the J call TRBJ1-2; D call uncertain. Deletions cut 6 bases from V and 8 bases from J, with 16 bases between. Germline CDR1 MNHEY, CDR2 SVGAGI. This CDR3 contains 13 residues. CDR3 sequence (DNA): TGTGCCAGCAGGAGCCCACAAGGAGGGGGCTACACCTTC. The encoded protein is CASRSPQGGGYTF.

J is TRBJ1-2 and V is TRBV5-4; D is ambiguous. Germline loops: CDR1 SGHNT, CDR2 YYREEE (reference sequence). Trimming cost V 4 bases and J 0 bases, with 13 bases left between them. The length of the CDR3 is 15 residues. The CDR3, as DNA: TGTGCCAGCAGCCCCCTTGGTGACACTAACTATGGCTACACCTTC. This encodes CASSPLGDTNYGYTF. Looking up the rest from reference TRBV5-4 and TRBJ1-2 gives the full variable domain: ETGVTQSPTHLIKTRGQQVTLRCSSQSGHNTVSWYQQALGQGPQFIFQYYREEENGRGNFPPRFSGLQFPNYSSELNVNALELDDSALYLCASSPLGDTNYGYTFGSGTRLTVV.

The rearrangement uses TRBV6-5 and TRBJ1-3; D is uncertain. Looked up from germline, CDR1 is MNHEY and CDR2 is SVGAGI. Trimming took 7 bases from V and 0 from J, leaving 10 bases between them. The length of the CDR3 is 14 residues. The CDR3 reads CASMSRSSGNTIYF. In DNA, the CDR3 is TGTGCCAGCATGAGCCGGAGCTCTGGAAACACCATATATTTT.